This T cell receptor (beta chain) was documented in a study of T cells in localized non-small cell lung cancer. The data were produced by immunoSEQ multiplex PCR, yet TCRdb's version contains in-frame clones alone and is incomplete. In the table there are approximately 83,000 clones, around 90% of which are singletons. Losses at the gene ends were 2 bases for V and 0 bases for J; bases not matched to a gene: 4. Per the germline V gene, CDR1 is SEHNR and CDR2 is FQNEAQ (reference sequence). This CDR3 contains 15 residues. The sample was peripheral blood, taken before any cancer treatment. The J gene is TRBJ2-7, the V gene TRBV7-9; 7 positions match TRBD2. The source is a woman aged 35-70 years with stage I squamous cell lung carcinoma. The CDR3 is CASSLREGFSYEQYF. Written as DNA, the CDR3 is TGTGCCAGCAGCTTAAGGGAGGGCTTCTCCTACGAGCAGTACTTC.